Listed here are 23 T cell receptor beta chains from one sample, sequenced in a study of OX40 agonist ivuxolimab in advanced cancers. Clones were read by immunoSEQ multiplex PCR, and TCRdb kept only the in-frame ones, dropping some. The repertoire includes tens of thousands of clones, 90% to 95% of them detected once, and around 2% sits in the top ten. This specimen was CD4+ or CD8+ T cells sorted from blood, taken in a trial of the OX40 agonist ivuxolimab. The receptors stem from an adult with an advanced solid tumor such as melanoma, head and neck, liver or kidney cancer.

This clone has just one count. The rearrangement joins TRBV6-5 to TRBJ2-7; possible D gene TRBD1, 5 bases. Germline CDR1 reads MNHEY; CDR2 reads SVGAGI. The CDR3 length is 14 residues. Trimming removed 6 bases at V and 0 bases at J, with 12 bases between. This chain's CDR3 is CASRKGLTSYEQYF. The CDR3 DNA sequence: TGTGCCAGCAGAAAGGGGTTAACCTCCTACGAGCAGTACTTC.

The rearrangement links TRBV5-4 to TRBJ2-2, with D unclear. Trimming removed 4 bases at V and 3 bases at J, with 13 bases between. Germline CDR1 and CDR2: SGHNT and YYREEE (reference sequence). This CDR3 comprises 15 residues. CDR3 amino acids: CASSPSGGDTGELFF. CDR3 coding DNA: TGTGCCAGCAGCCCCTCGGGTGGGGACACCGGGGAGCTGTTTTTT.

The chain combines TRBV10-3 with TRBJ2-7; D tentatively reads TRBD1 or TRBD2 (5 bases each). Trimming cost V 6 bases and J 7 bases, with 22 bases left between them. This CDR3 contains 15 residues. Germline-derived CDR1 and CDR2 are ENHRY and SYGVKD. The DNA for the CDR3 is TGTGCCATCAGCCCCGGGACCCTTCCCTCGGAGGAGCAGTACTTC. Translated: CAISPGTLPSEEQYF.

V gene TRBV18 combines with J gene TRBJ1-1; tentative D call: TRBD1 (5 bases). Germline CDR1 KGHSH, CDR2 LQKENI. The CDR3 extends over 15 amino acids. Trimming cost V 4 bases and J 1 base, with 13 bases left between them. The CDR3 protein is CASSQLDSGNTEAFF. The CDR3 DNA sequence: TGTGCCAGCTCACAGCTCGACAGCGGGAACACTGAAGCTTTCTTT.

This chain joins TRBV19 and TRBJ2-2; D might be TRBD2 (6 bases). CDR3 size: 13 residues. Looked up from germline, CDR1 is LNHDA and CDR2 is SQIVND (reference sequence). Trimming took off 7 bases at V and 3 bases at J, with 9 bases between the two ends. The CDR3 is CASTGRHTGELFF. CDR3 bases: TGTGCCAGTACAGGGAGGCACACCGGGGAGCTGTTTTTT.

V gene TRBV21-1 combines with J gene TRBJ1-5. TRBV21-1 is classified as a pseudogene. The CDR3 is made up of 14 amino acids. In nucleotides, the CDR3 is TGTGCCAGCAGCAAAGCTGCGCTCAATCAGCCCCAGCATTTT. As protein: CASSKAALNQPQHF.

The chain is built from TRBV5-8 and TRBJ2-3; tentative D call: TRBD1 (6 bases). Trimming cost V 3 bases and J 8 bases, with 10 bases left between them. This CDR3 is 12 amino acids long. Germline V gene sequence: CDR1 SGHTS, CDR2 YDEGEE. The CDR3 loop reads CASSSTGFTQYF. The CDR3 DNA is TGTGCCAGCAGCTCCACAGGGTTTACGCAGTATTTT.

The CDR3 reads CASSPSGVSYNEQFF. The CDR3, as DNA: TGTGCCAGCAGCCCTAGCGGGGTCTCCTACAATGAGCAGTTCTTC. This chain links TRBV5-4 with TRBJ2-1; TRBD2 matches at 9 bases. V was pared by 4 bases and J by 0 bases, with 2 bases of the junction left unmatched. CDR1 is SGHNT, CDR2 YYREEE, per germline (reference sequence). The CDR3 consists of 15 residues.

This chain connects TRBV5-6 to TRBJ1-2, with D perhaps TRBD1 (6 bases). This CDR3 is 13 amino acids long. Per the germline V gene, CDR1 is SGHDT and CDR2 is YYEEEE. V gave up 4 bases and J gave up 2 bases, with 9 bases separating them. CDR3 nucleotide sequence: TGTGCCAGCAGCCTAGGACAGAACTATGGCTACACCTTC. Translation gives CASSLGQNYGYTF.

The rearrangement joins TRBV18 to TRBJ1-1; 8 bases fit TRBD1. V lost 0 bases and J lost 2; bases outside the gene matches: 2. Looked up from germline, CDR1 is KGHSH and CDR2 is LQKENI. This CDR3 contains 15 residues. CDR3 coding DNA: TGTGCCAGCTCACCACCGACAGGGGAAAACACTGAAGCTTTCTTT. This gives the protein CASSPPTGENTEAFF. The full variable domain, its missing parts supplied by reference TRBV18 and TRBJ1-1, is NAGVMQNPRHLVRRRGQEARLRCSPMKGHSHVYWYRQLPEEGLKFMVYLQKENIIDESGMPKERFSAEFPKEGPSILRIQQVVRGDSAAYFCASSPPTGENTEAFFGQGTRLTVV.

CDR3: CASRRADNQPQHF. The DNA of the CDR3 is TGTGCCAGCAGACGAGCTGATAATCAGCCCCAGCATTTT. This chain joins TRBV6-5 and TRBJ1-5; no clear D. The CDR3 spans 13 residues. V lost 6 bases and J lost 4, with 10 bases in between. CDR1 is MNHEY and CDR2 is SVGAGI in the germline V gene.

The chain has TRBV2 and TRBJ2-7; D is ambiguous. V was cut by 0 bases and J by 7 bases, with 13 bases left in between. CDR1 is SNHLY, CDR2 FYNNEI, per germline. The CDR3 is made up of 14 amino acids. The CDR3 bases are TGTGCCAGCAGTGAAGCGGTTGCAGGTCTTGAGCAGTACTTC. The encoded protein is CASSEAVAGLEQYF.

The chain recombines TRBV7-9 with TRBJ2-5, with 9 bases identical to TRBD1. V shed 5 bases, J shed 5 bases, and the junction held 6 bases outside the gene matches. This CDR3 has 14 residues. Per the germline V gene, CDR1 is SEHNR and CDR2 is FQNEAQ (reference sequence). The CDR3 DNA sequence: TGTGCCAGCAGCCTACAGGGGGCTCTCGAGACCCAGTACTTC. Protein sequence: CASSLQGALETQYF.

J is TRBJ2-1 and V is TRBV7-9; D is ambiguous. This CDR3 region has 13 residues. Germline V gene lookup returns CDR1 SEHNR and CDR2 FQNEAQ (reference sequence). Trimming removed 3 bases from V and 4 bases from J, with 7 bases in between. CDR3 amino acids: CASSLSLYNEQFF. CDR3 nucleotide sequence: TGTGCCAGCAGCTTGTCACTATACAATGAGCAGTTCTTC.

The V gene is TRBV18, the J gene TRBJ2-7, with a possible D match to TRBD1 (5 bases). CDR3 length equals 13 residues. CDR1 and CDR2 from the germline V gene are KGHSH and LQKENI. V gave up 0 bases and J gave up 4 bases, with 7 bases separating them. This chain's CDR3 is CASSPPAGYEQYF. The CDR3 DNA is TGTGCCAGCTCACCACCGGCAGGGTACGAGCAGTACTTC.

The table lists this clone with a count of one. This chain links TRBV27 with TRBJ1-1; D remains ambiguous. The germline V gene encodes CDR1 MNHEY and CDR2 SMNVEV (reference sequence). The CDR3 consists of 13 residues. Trimming cost V 6 bases and J 0 bases, with 8 bases left between them. In nucleotides, the CDR3 is TGTGCCAGCAGATCCGTTTTGAACACTGAAGCTTTCTTT. It specifies CASRSVLNTEAFF.

This chain joins TRBV27 and TRBJ2-5, with 10 positions matching TRBD2. The CDR3 has 14 residues. CDR1 is MNHEY, CDR2 SMNVEV, per germline (reference sequence). The ends lost 6 bases at V and 2 bases at J; junction bases unmatched: 3. CDR3 sequence reads: CASSPGLAQETQYF. DNA of the CDR3: TGTGCCAGCAGCCCGGGACTAGCGCAAGAGACCCAGTACTTC.

The rearrangement links TRBV7-9 to TRBJ1-1; D not resolved. Germline CDR1 reads SEHNR; CDR2 reads FQNEAQ (reference sequence). V was cut by 4 bases and J by 4 bases, with 10 bases left in between. This CDR3 spans 13 amino acids. The CDR3 is CASSSRGPTEAFF. The CDR3 coding sequence is TGTGCCAGCAGCTCTCGAGGGCCCACTGAAGCTTTCTTT.

J is TRBJ1-2 and V is TRBV6-6; D is perhaps TRBD1 (6 bases). The V gene's germline CDR1 is MNHNY and CDR2 SVGAGI (reference sequence). V lost 5 bases, J lost 4 bases, and 14 bases lay in between. The CDR3 is 14 residues long. This CDR3 reads CASSQPAQGYGYTF. CDR3 sequence (DNA): TGTGCCAGCAGTCAACCAGCACAGGGCTATGGCTACACCTTC.

This rearrangement joins TRBV6-1 to TRBJ2-3, with D perhaps given as TRBD1 or TRBD2 (5 bases each). Germline V gene sequence: CDR1 MNHNS, CDR2 SASEGT. The CDR3 contains 15 residues. V was shortened by 6 bases and J by 0 bases, with 13 bases between the two germline ends. The CDR3 bases are TGTGCCAGCAGGCGTTCGGGGCCGAGCACAGATACGCAGTATTTT. This sequence encodes CASRRSGPSTDTQYF.

The chain links TRBV2 to TRBJ2-6; D possibly corresponds to TRBD1 (5 bases). V gave up 2 bases and J gave up 1 base, with 9 bases separating them. CDR3 length: 16 amino acids. Germline V CDR1 and CDR2: SNHLY, FYNNEI. The DNA of the CDR3 is TGTGCCAGCAGTGAACCTCAGGGTTCTGGGGCCAACGTCCTGACTTTC. Translating it yields CASSEPQGSGANVLTF.

Only a few counts were recorded for this clone. The chain carries TRBV7-9 and TRBJ1-6; D ambiguous. V dropped 5 bases and J dropped 8 bases, with 10 bases sitting between them. CDR3 length: 13 amino acids. CDR1 and CDR2 from the germline V gene are SEHNR and FQNEAQ (reference sequence). The CDR3 region has the DNA TGTGCCAGCAGCACTGAGACTTATTCACCCCTCCACTTT. The encoded protein is CASSTETYSPLHF.

In its sample, this clone was seen once. This chain connects TRBV30 to TRBJ2-5; D unresolved. The V gene lost 1 base and the J gene lost 5 bases, with 11 bases spanning the gap. Germline CDR1 reads GTSNPN; CDR2 reads SVGIG (reference sequence). The CDR3 is 13 residues long. This CDR3 is CAWSGNLGETQYF. The CDR3 region has the DNA TGTGCCTGGAGTGGAAACTTGGGTGAGACCCAGTACTTC.